The entry that follows covers one T cell receptor beta chain sequence. The record originates from a study of blood T cell repertoires in COVID-19. Membership in each cohort depended on participant-reported clinical history. Method: immunoSEQ multiplex PCR; TCRdb's copy keeps in-frame clones and lacks some. Of roughly 360,000 clones listed, over 75% are singletons. This CDR3 region has 16 residues. Germline-derived CDR1 and CDR2 are SEHNR and FQNEAQ (reference sequence). Trimming cost V 5 bases and J 0 bases, with 11 bases left between them. Sequenced sample: PBMCs or T cells enriched from blood (not recorded which). The source of this sequence is a man under 40 who had recovered from COVID-19. This chain uses TRBV7-9 with TRBJ2-6; no firm D call. The CDR3 here is CASSLKQSSGANVLTF. CDR3 bases: TGTGCCAGCAGCCTTAAACAGAGCTCTGGGGCCAACGTCCTGACTTTC. Full variable domain (missing parts from reference TRBV7-9 and TRBJ2-6): DTGVSQNPRHKITKRGQNVTFRCDPISEHNRLYWYRQTLGQGPEFLTYFQNEAQLEKSRLLSDRFSAERPKGSFSTLEIQRTEQGDSAMYLCASSLKQSSGANVLTFGAGSRLTVL.